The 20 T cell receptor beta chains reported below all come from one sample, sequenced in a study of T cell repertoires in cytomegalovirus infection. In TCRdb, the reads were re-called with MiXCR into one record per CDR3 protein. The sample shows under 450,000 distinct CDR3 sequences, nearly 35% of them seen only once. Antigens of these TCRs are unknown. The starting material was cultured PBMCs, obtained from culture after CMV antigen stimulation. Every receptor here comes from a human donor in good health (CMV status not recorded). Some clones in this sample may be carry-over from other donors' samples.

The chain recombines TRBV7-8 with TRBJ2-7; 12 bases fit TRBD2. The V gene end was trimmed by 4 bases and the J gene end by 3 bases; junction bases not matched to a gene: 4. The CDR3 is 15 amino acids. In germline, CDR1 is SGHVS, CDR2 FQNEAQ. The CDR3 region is CASSSTSGSFYEQYF. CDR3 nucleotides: TGTGCCAGCAGCTCGACTAGCGGGAGTTTCTACGAGCAGTACTTC.

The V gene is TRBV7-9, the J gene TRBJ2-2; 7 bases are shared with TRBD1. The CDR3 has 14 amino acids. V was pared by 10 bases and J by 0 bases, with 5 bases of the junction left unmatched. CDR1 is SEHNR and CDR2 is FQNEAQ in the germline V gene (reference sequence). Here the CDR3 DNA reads TGTGCCACCAAGGGACAGCCGAACACCGGGGAGCTGTTTTTT. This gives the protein CATKGQPNTGELFF.

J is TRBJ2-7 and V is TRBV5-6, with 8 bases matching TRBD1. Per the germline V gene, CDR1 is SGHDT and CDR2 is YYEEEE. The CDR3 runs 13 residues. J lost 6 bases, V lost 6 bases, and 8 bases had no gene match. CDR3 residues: CASKFQGAREQYF. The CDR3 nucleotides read TGTGCCAGCAAGTTCCAGGGGGCGCGCGAGCAGTACTTC.

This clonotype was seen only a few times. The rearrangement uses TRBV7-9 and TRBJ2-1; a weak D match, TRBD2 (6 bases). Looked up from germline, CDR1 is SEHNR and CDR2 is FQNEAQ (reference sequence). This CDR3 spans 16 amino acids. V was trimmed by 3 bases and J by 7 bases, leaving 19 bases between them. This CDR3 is CASSLPWGEPRNEQFF. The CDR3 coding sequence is TGTGCCAGCAGCTTGCCATGGGGGGAGCCTAGAAATGAGCAGTTCTTC.

The CDR3 is CASRSQRDKAEQYF. In nucleotides, the CDR3 is TGTGCCAGTAGGTCCCAGCGGGATAAAGCCGAGCAGTACTTC. The V gene is TRBV19, the J gene TRBJ2-7; 7 bases map to TRBD2. CDR1 LNHDA and CDR2 SQIVND come from the germline V gene (reference sequence). The CDR3 length is 14 residues. V lost 6 bases, J lost 6 bases, and 11 bases stayed unmatched.

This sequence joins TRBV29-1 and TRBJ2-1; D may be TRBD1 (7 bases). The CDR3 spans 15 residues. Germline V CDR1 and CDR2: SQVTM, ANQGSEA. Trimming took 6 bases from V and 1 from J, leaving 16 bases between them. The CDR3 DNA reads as TGCAGCGTCGCGGGACAGAAGGGGTCCTACAATGAGCAGTTCTTC. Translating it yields CSVAGQKGSYNEQFF.

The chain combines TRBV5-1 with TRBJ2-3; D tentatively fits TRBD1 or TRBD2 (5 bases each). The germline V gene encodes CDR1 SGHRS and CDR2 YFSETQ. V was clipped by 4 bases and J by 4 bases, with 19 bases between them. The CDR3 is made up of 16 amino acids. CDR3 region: CASSTRDPRGADTQYF. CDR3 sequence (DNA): TGCGCCAGCAGCACCCGGGACCCCAGAGGGGCAGATACGCAGTATTTT.

The CDR3 loop reads CASSLAQRTDTQYF. The CDR3 coding sequence is TGTGCCAGCAGCTTAGCCCAGCGCACAGATACGCAGTATTTT. V usage is TRBV7-9 and J usage is TRBJ2-3; D gene ambiguous. The CDR3 runs to 14 residues. The ends were cut back, 0 bases at V and 1 base at J, with 5 bases in the middle. Germline V gene sequence: CDR1 SEHNR, CDR2 FQNEAQ (reference sequence).

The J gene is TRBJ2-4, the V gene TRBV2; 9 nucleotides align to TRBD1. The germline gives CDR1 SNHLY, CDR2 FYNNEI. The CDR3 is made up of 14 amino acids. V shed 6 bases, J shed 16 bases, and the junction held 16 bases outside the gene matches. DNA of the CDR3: TGTGCCAGCAGGAAGGGACAGGGTGATATGGGGAACTACTTC. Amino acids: CASRKGQGDMGNYF.

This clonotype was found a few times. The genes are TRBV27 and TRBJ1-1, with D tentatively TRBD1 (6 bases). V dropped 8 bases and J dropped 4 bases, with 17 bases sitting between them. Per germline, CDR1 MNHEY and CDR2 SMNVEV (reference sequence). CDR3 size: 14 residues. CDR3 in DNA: TGTGCCAGCCGAGGGGGGGTCGACCGCACTGAAGCTTTCTTT. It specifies CASRGGVDRTEAFF.

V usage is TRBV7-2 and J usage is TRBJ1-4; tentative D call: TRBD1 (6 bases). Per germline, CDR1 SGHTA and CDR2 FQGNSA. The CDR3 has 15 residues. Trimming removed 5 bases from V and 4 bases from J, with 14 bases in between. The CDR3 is CASSPQRGGNEKLFF. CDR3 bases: TGTGCCAGCAGCCCTCAAAGGGGGGGTAATGAAAAACTGTTTTTT.

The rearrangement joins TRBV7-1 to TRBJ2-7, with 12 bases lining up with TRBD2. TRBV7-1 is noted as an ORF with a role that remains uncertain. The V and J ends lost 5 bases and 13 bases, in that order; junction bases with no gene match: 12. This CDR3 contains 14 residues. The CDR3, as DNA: TGTGCCAGCAGCGAGACTAGCGGGAGAGAAGAGGTTTACTTC. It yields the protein CASSETSGREEVYF.

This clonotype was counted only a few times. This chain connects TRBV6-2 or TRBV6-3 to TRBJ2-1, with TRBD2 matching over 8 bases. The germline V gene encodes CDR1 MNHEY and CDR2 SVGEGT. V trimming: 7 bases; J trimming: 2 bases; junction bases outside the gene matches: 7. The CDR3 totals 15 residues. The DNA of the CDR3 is TGTGCCAGCACCTCCCCTAGCGGGCCCTACAATGAGCAGTTCTTC. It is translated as CASTSPSGPYNEQFF.

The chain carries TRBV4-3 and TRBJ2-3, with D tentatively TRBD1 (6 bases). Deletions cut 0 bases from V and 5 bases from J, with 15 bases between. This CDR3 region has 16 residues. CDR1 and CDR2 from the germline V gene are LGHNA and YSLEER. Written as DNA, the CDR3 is TGCGCCAGCAGCCAAGACTCGACAGGTCCACGAGATACGCAGTATTTT. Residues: CASSQDSTGPRDTQYF.

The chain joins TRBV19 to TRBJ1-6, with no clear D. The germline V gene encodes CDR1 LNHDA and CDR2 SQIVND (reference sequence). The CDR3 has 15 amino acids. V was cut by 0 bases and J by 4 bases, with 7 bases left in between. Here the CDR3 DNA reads TGTGCCAGTAGTATAGACTCCGGGTATAATTCACCCCTCCACTTT. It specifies CASSIDSGYNSPLHF. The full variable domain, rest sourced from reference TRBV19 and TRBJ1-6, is DGGITQSPKYLFRKEGQNVTLSCEQNLNHDAMYWYRQDPGQGLRLIYYSQIVNDFQKGDIAEGYSVSREKKESFPLTVTSAQKNPTAFYLCASSIDSGYNSPLHFGNGTRLTVT.

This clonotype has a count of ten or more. CDR3 sequence reads: CASSFSGSPDEQYF. In DNA form, the CDR3 reads TGTGCCAGCAGCTTTAGCGGGAGTCCCGACGAGCAGTACTTC. The J gene is TRBJ2-7, the V gene TRBV7-2; 9 bases are a match to TRBD2. The V segment lost 3 bases and the J segment 5 bases; nucleotides outside the gene matches: 5. The germline CDR1 and CDR2 sequences are SGHTA and FQGNSA. The CDR3 runs to 14 residues.

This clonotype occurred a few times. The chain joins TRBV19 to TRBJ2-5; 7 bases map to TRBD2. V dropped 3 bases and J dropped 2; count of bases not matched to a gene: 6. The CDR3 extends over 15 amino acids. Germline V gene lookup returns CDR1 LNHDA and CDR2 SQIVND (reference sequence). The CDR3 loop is CASSIGAGRQETQYF. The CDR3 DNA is TGTGCCAGTAGTATCGGAGCGGGAAGACAAGAGACCCAGTACTTC.

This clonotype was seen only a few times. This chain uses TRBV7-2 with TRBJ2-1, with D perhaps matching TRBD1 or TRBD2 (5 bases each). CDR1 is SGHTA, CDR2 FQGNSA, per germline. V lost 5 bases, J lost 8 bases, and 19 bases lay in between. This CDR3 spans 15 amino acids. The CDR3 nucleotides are TGTGCCAGCAGCCCGTGGGACCTACCGACGGATGAGCAGTTCTTC. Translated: CASSPWDLPTDEQFF. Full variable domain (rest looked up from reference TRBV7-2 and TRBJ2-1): GAGVSQSPSNKVTEKGKDVELRCDPISGHTALYWYRQSLGQGLEFLIYFQGNSAPDKSGLPSDRFSAERTGGSVSTLTIQRTQQEDSAVYLCASSPWDLPTDEQFFGPGTRLTVL.

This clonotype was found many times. CDR3 in DNA: TGTGCCAGCAGCCGTCCCCCCCCCTCTAGCGGGACCCAAGAGACCCAGTACTTC. Translation gives CASSRPPPSSGTQETQYF. J is TRBJ2-5 and V is TRBV7-2; TRBD2 agrees at 9 bases. This CDR3 is 18 amino acids long. The V and J ends lost 5 bases and 1 base, in that order; junction bases with no gene match: 14. CDR1 and CDR2 (germline): SGHTA, FQGNSA.

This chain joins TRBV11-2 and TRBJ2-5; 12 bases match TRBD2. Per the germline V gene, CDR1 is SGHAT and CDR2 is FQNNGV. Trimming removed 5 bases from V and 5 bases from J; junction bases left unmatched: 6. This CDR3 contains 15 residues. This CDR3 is CASSSWTSGKETQYF. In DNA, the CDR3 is TGTGCCAGCAGCAGCTGGACTAGCGGGAAGGAGACCCAGTACTTC. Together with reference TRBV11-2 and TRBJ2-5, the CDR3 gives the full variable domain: EAGVAQSPRYKIIEKRQSVAFWCNPISGHATLYWYQQILGQGPKLLIQFQNNGVVDDSQLPKDRFSAERLKGVDSTLKIQPAKLEDSAVYLCASSSWTSGKETQYFGPGTRLLVL.